Presented here are 19 T cell receptor beta chains from one specimen sequenced in a study of T-cell memory formation after mild COVID-19. In TCRdb, the 5' RACE reads were re-called with MiXCR into one record per CDR3 protein. The sample lists more than 400,000 distinct CDR3 sequences; roughly 20% were seen once. Sequencing was performed on PBMCs or a T cell subset sorted from them (not recorded which). All receptors derive from an adult woman who had mild COVID-19 (a few samples of this study predate the infection). Cell type and time point are not known.

This clonotype was found many times. The chain recombines TRBV11-2 with TRBJ1-5, with unresolved D. The CDR3 is 13 amino acids. The ends were cut back, 4 bases at V and 7 bases at J, with 11 bases in the middle. Germline values: CDR1 SGHAT, CDR2 FQNNGV. Written as DNA, the CDR3 is TGTGCCAGCAGCTCAAACAACGGGCAGCCCCAGCATTTT. It yields the protein CASSSNNGQPQHF.

The rearrangement links TRBV7-9 to TRBJ2-6; D not resolved. The CDR3 extends over 15 amino acids. The germline V and J ends were trimmed by 6 bases and 0 bases, with 9 bases remaining between them. Germline V gene data show CDR1 as SEHNR and CDR2 as FQNEAQ (reference sequence). CDR3 DNA sequence: TGTGCCAGCAGTTATGCAGGCTCTGGGGCCAACGTCCTGACTTTC. Its protein product is CASSYAGSGANVLTF.

This clonotype was counted only a few times. This chain uses TRBV23-1 with TRBJ2-4, with D possibly being TRBD2 (11 bases). TRBV23-1 is recorded as an ORF, its role being uncertain. CDR3 length: 19 residues. With 2 bases removed from V and 0 bases from J, the gap between germline ends came to 20 bases. The CDR3 here is CASSQPGQGTSGAKNIQYF. The CDR3 nucleotides read TGCGCCAGCAGTCAACCGGGACAGGGGACTAGCGGAGCCAAAAACATTCAGTACTTC.

This clonotype came up a few times. CDR3 sequence (DNA): TGCAGTGCTAGATCCCCCTATAGGGAGGGCAATCAGCCCCAGCATTTT. The encoded protein is CSARSPYREGNQPQHF. The rearrangement joins TRBV20-1 to TRBJ1-5; D not resolved. This CDR3 has 16 amino acids. Trimming took off 2 bases at V and 2 bases at J, with 16 bases between the two ends. CDR1 is DFQATT and CDR2 is SNEGSKA in the germline V gene (reference sequence).

This clonotype was seen only a few times. CDR3 loop: CATSSPRIGRNEQFF. The DNA for the CDR3 is TGTGCCACCAGCAGCCCTAGAATAGGTCGAAATGAGCAGTTCTTC. The rearrangement links TRBV15 to TRBJ2-1; D unresolved. The CDR3 is 15 amino acids. V shed 3 bases and J shed 7 bases, with 16 bases lying between them. CDR1 LNHNV and CDR2 YYDKDF come from the germline V gene (reference sequence). The full variable domain, in which reference TRBV15 and TRBJ2-1 provide the parts outside the CDR3, is DAMVIQNPRYQVTQFGKPVTLSCSQTLNHNVMYWYQQKSSQAPKLLFHYYDKDFNNEADTPDNFQSRRPNTSFCFLDIRSPGLGDTAMYLCATSSPRIGRNEQFFGPGTRLTVL.

The sample holds a few counts of this clonotype. V and J are TRBV9 and TRBJ2-1, with 13 nucleotides matching TRBD2. The germline gives CDR1 SGDLS, CDR2 YYNGEE. This CDR3 is built from 18 residues. Trimming removed 4 bases from V and 1 base from J; junction bases left unmatched: 8. The CDR3 bases are TGTGCCAGCAGCATTGGACTAGCGGGGGTCCTATCCTACAATGAGCAGTTCTTC. This encodes CASSIGLAGVLSYNEQFF.

This clonotype was counted between two and nine times. The V call is TRBV12-3 or TRBV12-4, the J call TRBJ2-3; 7 nucleotides align to TRBD1. The J segment lost 2 bases and the V segment lost 7 bases, leaving 6 bases of the junction unmatched. The CDR3 has 14 residues. The CDR3 region has the DNA TGTGCCAGCAATCCCAGGGGGACCACAGATACGCAGTATTTT. It translates to CASNPRGTTDTQYF.

The table lists this clonotype with a few counts. The rearrangement uses TRBV7-9 and TRBJ2-6; TRBD1 matches 9 bases. With 1 base clipped from V and 4 bases from J, the junction kept 2 bases outside the gene matches. Germline-derived CDR1 and CDR2 are SEHNR and FQNEAQ (reference sequence). This CDR3 is built from 16 residues. CDR3 bases: TGTGCCAGCAGCTTAGGACAGGGGGACGGGGCCAACGTCCTGACTTTC. Translating gives CASSLGQGDGANVLTF. Drawing the rest from reference TRBV7-9 and TRBJ2-6, the complete variable domain is DTGVSQNPRHKITKRGQNVTFRCDPISEHNRLYWYRQTLGQGPEFLTYFQNEAQLEKSRLLSDRFSAERPKGSFSTLEIQRTEQGDSAMYLCASSLGQGDGANVLTFGAGSRLTVL.

The chain couples TRBV14 to TRBJ1-1; no reliable D call. The germline V gene has CDR1 SGHDN and CDR2 FVKESK. This CDR3 contains 15 residues. Between the trimmed V and J ends, which lost 4 bases and 2 bases, there was a span of 14 bases. The CDR3 spells CASSPLGRTNTEAFF. For the CDR3, the DNA is TGTGCCAGCAGCCCACTAGGACGGACTAACACTGAAGCTTTCTTT.

The table lists this clonotype with a few counts. The rearrangement joins TRBV5-1 to TRBJ2-3; 11 positions match TRBD2. The CDR3 is 16 residues long. Germline values: CDR1 SGHRS, CDR2 YFSETQ. V lost 4 bases to trimming and J lost 1 base; unmatched junction nucleotides: 5. CDR3 in amino acids: CASSAQLAGGTDTQYF. The CDR3 DNA reads as TGCGCCAGCAGCGCGCAACTAGCGGGGGGCACAGATACGCAGTATTTT.

The gene calls are TRBV5-6 and TRBJ2-7, with 9 bases lining up with TRBD1. From germline, CDR1 is SGHDT and CDR2 YYEEEE. V dropped 4 bases and J dropped 2; count of bases not matched to a gene: 4. The CDR3 runs 14 residues. The CDR3 loop is CASSHGQGTYEQYF. CDR3 sequence (DNA): TGTGCCAGCAGCCACGGACAGGGGACCTACGAGCAGTACTTC.

The chain carries TRBV20-1 and TRBJ2-7; 8 bases map to TRBD2. The CDR3 covers 15 residues. Germline V gives CDR1 DFQATT, CDR2 SNEGSKA (reference sequence). The J segment lost 0 bases and the V segment lost 4 bases, leaving 8 bases of the junction unmatched. The CDR3 bases are TGCAGTGCTATCTCGCTTAGCGGGGCCTCCTACGAGCAGTACTTC. Its protein product is CSAISLSGASYEQYF.

This clonotype was found a few times. This chain links TRBV20-1 with TRBJ2-7; no clear D. CDR1 is DFQATT and CDR2 is SNEGSKA in the germline V gene (reference sequence). V was shortened by 5 bases and J by 0 bases, with 14 bases between the two germline ends. There are 14 residues in the CDR3. The CDR3 is CSAYSTEPSYEQYF. The CDR3 nucleotides are TGCAGTGCTTACTCGACGGAACCCTCCTACGAGCAGTACTTC.

The V call is TRBV9, the J call TRBJ1-5; the D gene is possibly TRBD1 (5 bases). The germline V gene encodes CDR1 SGDLS and CDR2 YYNGEE. This CDR3 comprises 15 residues. The germline V and J ends were trimmed by 0 bases and 2 bases, with 9 bases remaining between them. CDR3 nucleotides: TGTGCCAGCAGCGTAGGGGGGAACGGCAATCAGCCCCAGCATTTT. Amino acid sequence: CASSVGGNGNQPQHF. The variable domain in full, with the rest retrieved from reference TRBV9 and TRBJ1-5, is DSGVTQTPKHLITATGQRVTLRCSPRSGDLSVYWYQQSLDQGLQFLIQYYNGEERAKGNILERFSAQQFPDLHSELNLSSLELGDSALYFCASSVGGNGNQPQHFGDGTRLSIL.

This chain links TRBV9 with TRBJ2-5; D unresolved. CDR3 length: 15 amino acids. Per the germline V gene, CDR1 is SGDLS and CDR2 is YYNGEE. V was cut by 0 bases and J by 3 bases, with 12 bases left in between. CDR3 in DNA: TGTGCCAGCAGCGTAGGACCAGCCACCGAAGAGACCCAGTACTTC. Translated, it gives CASSVGPATEETQYF.

This clonotype appeared a few times. This rearrangement joins TRBV6-2 or TRBV6-3 to TRBJ2-1; TRBD2 matches at 9 bases. Germline-derived CDR1 and CDR2 are MNHEY and SVGEGT. This CDR3 spans 15 amino acids. V lost 5 bases to trimming and J lost 10 bases; unmatched junction nucleotides: 12. DNA of the CDR3: TGTGCCAGCAGTATCGGCGGGAGGGCCACTGGCGAGCAGTTCTTC. It codes for CASSIGGRATGEQFF.

This clonotype was seen a handful of times. The chain combines TRBV5-1 with TRBJ1-5; D not certain. Germline loops: CDR1 SGHRS, CDR2 YFSETQ. The CDR3 has 14 amino acids. Trimming shortened V by 1 base and J by 7 bases, and 12 bases separated the two germline ends. CDR3 amino acids: CASSLWGAEQPQHF. The CDR3, as DNA: TGCGCCAGCAGCTTGTGGGGAGCGGAACAGCCCCAGCATTTT.

This clonotype has only a few counts. This rearrangement joins TRBV6-5 to TRBJ2-7; TRBD2 agrees at 10 bases. With V trimmed by 2 bases and J by 4 bases, 2 bases remained unmatched. This CDR3 region has 14 residues. CDR1 and CDR2 from the germline V gene are MNHEY and SVGAGI. The CDR3 sequence is CASSYRTSGYEQYF. The CDR3 DNA reads as TGTGCCAGCAGTTACAGGACTAGCGGATACGAGCAGTACTTC.

In nucleotides, the CDR3 is TGTGCCAGCGTCGGGAGCGTTGGGGGGCGCAGTGAGCAGTTCTTC. It translates to CASVGSVGGRSEQFF. The chain links TRBV5-5 to TRBJ2-1; D may match TRBD1 or TRBD2 (6 bases each). Trimming pared 7 bases from V and 9 bases from J, leaving 23 bases between. The germline V gene has CDR1 SGHKS and CDR2 YYEKEE (reference sequence). CDR3 length equals 15 residues.